This TCR beta chain was observed in a study of T cells in localized non-small cell lung cancer. Using immunoSEQ multiplex PCR, the repertoire was profiled, and TCRdb retains in-frame clones only, with some absent. The table lists 19,000 or so clones, approximately 88% of them singletons. Deletions cut 3 bases from V and 2 bases from J, with 10 bases between. CDR3 length equals 14 residues. The germline V gene has CDR1 MDHEN and CDR2 SYDVKM. Sequences were derived from peripheral blood mononuclear cells, sampled before any cancer treatment. The TCR sequence derives from a male donor older than 55 with stage II lung adenocarcinoma. The V and J genes are TRBV28 and TRBJ2-5, with no clear D. CDR3 sequence reads: CASSFMGGQETQYF. CDR3 DNA sequence: TGTGCCAGCAGTTTCATGGGTGGTCAAGAGACCCAGTACTTC. The full variable domain, rest sourced from reference TRBV28 and TRBJ2-5, is DVKVTQSSRYLVKRTGEKVFLECVQDMDHENMFWYRQDPGLGLRLIYFSYDVKMKEKGDIPEGYSVSREKKERFSLILESASTNQTSMYLCASSFMGGQETQYFGPGTRLLVL.